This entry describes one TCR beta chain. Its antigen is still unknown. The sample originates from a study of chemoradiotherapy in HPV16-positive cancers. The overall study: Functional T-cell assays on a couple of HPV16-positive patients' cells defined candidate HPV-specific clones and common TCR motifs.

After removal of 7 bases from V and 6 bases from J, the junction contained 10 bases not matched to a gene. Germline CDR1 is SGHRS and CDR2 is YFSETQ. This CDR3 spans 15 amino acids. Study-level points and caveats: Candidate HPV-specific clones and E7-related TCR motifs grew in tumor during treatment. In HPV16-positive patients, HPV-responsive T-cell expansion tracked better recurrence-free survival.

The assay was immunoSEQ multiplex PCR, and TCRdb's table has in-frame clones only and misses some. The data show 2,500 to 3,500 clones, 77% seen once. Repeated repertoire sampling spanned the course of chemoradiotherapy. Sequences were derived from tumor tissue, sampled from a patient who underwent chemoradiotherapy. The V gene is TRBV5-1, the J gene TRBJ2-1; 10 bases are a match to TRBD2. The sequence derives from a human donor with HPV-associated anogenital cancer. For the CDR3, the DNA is TGCGCCAGCCACCCCGAGGCTAGCGGGGGCAATGAGCAGTTCTTC. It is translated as CASHPEASGGNEQFF.